This TCR beta chain was identified in a study of siplizumab effects on memory and regulatory T cells. To note about this clone: What it binds is not known.

Germline CDR1 and CDR2: SGHTA and FQGNSA. This CDR3 region has 17 residues. Germline trimming cut 0 bases from V and 7 bases from J; bases unmatched to any gene: 13. Profiling relied on immunoSEQ multiplex PCR, and the TCRdb table lists in-frame clones only, not all of them. The data contain around 100,000 clones, around 94% of them singletons. Study-wide findings and caveats: Siplizumab produced a significant drop in alloreactive sequences attributable to unstimulated CD4+ memory cells. It was never confirmed that proliferating Tregs from siplizumab cultures were suppressive. Mappable alloreactive CD4+ clones were on average around 66% Treg-derived with siplizumab, 26.9% in controls. Unstimulated naive T cells seemed to show more diversity than memory cells did, and they also seemed to be among the major contributors to the alloresponse.

The chain joins TRBV7-2 to TRBJ2-3; TRBD1 aligns across 7 bases. The sequenced sample was Tregs sorted from blood. The TCR was taken from a human donor in good health. This chain's CDR3 is CASSLAGTANLHHTQYF. CDR3 nucleotide sequence: TGTGCCAGCAGCTTAGCTGGGACAGCAAACTTACATCATACGCAGTATTTT.